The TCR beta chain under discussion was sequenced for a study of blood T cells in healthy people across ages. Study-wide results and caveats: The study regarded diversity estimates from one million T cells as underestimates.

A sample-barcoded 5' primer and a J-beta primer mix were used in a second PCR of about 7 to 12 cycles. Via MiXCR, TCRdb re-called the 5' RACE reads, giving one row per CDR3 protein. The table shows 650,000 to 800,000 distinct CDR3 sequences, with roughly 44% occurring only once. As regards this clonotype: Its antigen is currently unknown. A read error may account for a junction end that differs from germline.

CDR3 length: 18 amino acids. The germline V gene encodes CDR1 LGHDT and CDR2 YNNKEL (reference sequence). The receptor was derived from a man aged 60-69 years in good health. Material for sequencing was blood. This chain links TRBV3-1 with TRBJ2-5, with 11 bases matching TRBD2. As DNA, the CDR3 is TGTGCCAGCAGCCAAGATGCCCCGACTAGCGGGGCCCAAGAGACCCAGTACTTT. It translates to CASSQDAPTSGAQETQYF.